The 19 T cell receptor beta chains presented below share a single source sample, sequenced in a study of blood T cell repertoires in COVID-19. Some clones are missing from TCRdb's copy, which holds only in-frame ones; the method was immunoSEQ multiplex PCR. The sample holds under 200,000 clones, around four fifths seen once. The sequencing sample was made of peripheral blood. All receptors come from a man between 65 and 79 years old with acute or convalescent COVID-19.

The rearrangement links TRBV20-1 to TRBJ2-1, with D uncertain. This CDR3 comprises 11 residues. CDR1 and CDR2 from the germline V gene are DFQATT and SNEGSKA (reference sequence). V lost 6 bases to trimming and J lost 7 bases, with 10 bases between them. The CDR3 loop reads CSATELNEQFF. CDR3 in DNA: TGCAGTGCAACTGAGTTGAATGAGCAGTTCTTC.

The chain links TRBV4-3 to TRBJ1-2; D uncertain. V lost 1 base and J lost 0, with 9 bases in between. Per germline, CDR1 LGHNA and CDR2 YSLEER. The CDR3 spans 15 residues. The CDR3 is CASSQGRMSNYGYTF. In DNA, the CDR3 is TGCGCCAGCAGCCAAGGGAGAATGTCTAACTATGGCTACACCTTC.

This rearrangement joins TRBV6-4 to TRBJ1-5; 7 bases map to TRBD1. This CDR3 spans 15 amino acids. Germline V gives CDR1 MRHNA, CDR2 SNTAGT. V lost 6 bases to trimming and J lost 4 bases; unmatched junction nucleotides: 9. The CDR3 is CASREGQARNQPQHF. In DNA form, the CDR3 reads TGTGCCAGCAGAGAAGGACAGGCGAGGAATCAGCCCCAGCATTTT.

The CDR3 here is CATRASGSLETQYF. CDR3 nucleotides: TGTGCCACCAGGGCTAGCGGGAGCCTTGAGACCCAGTACTTC. This chain links TRBV24-1 with TRBJ2-5; 10 bases are shared with TRBD2. Per germline, CDR1 KGHDR and CDR2 SFDVKD. The CDR3 covers 14 residues. V lost 7 bases to trimming and J lost 5 bases; unmatched junction nucleotides: 6.

The rearrangement uses TRBV24-1 and TRBJ2-5; 8 bases match TRBD2. The CDR3 is made up of 15 amino acids. V lost 3 bases to trimming and J lost 5 bases; unmatched junction nucleotides: 7. Germline V lookup: CDR1 KGHDR, CDR2 SFDVKD. The CDR3 here is CATSDTGGAAETQYF. Written as DNA, the CDR3 is TGTGCCACCAGTGATACGGGGGGGGCCGCGGAGACCCAGTACTTC.

The chain combines TRBV3-1 (or the pseudogene TRBV3-2) with TRBJ2-7; D may be TRBD2 (6 bases). V was trimmed by 4 bases and J by 7 bases, leaving 11 bases between them. Looked up from germline, CDR1 is LGHDT and CDR2 is YNNKEL (reference sequence). This CDR3 is 12 amino acids long. Here the CDR3 reads CASSRGLFEQYF. The CDR3 bases are TGTGCCAGCAGCCGAGGACTATTTGAGCAGTACTTC.

J is TRBJ1-2 and V is TRBV11-3; no clear D gene. Trimming left V 5 bases short and J 7 bases short, with 17 bases between. This CDR3 spans 14 amino acids. Germline CDR1 reads SGHNT; CDR2 reads YENEEA. The CDR3 DNA reads TGTGCCAGCAGCCCTCAAAACGGGGAGGGTGGCTACACCTTC. Amino acids: CASSPQNGEGGYTF.

J is TRBJ1-1 and V is TRBV19, with a possible D match to TRBD1 (5 bases). Trimming took off 4 bases at V and 10 bases at J, with 16 bases between the two ends. Per germline, CDR1 LNHDA and CDR2 SQIVND (reference sequence). This CDR3 spans 13 amino acids. CDR3 sequence: CASSNGGGAVAFF. The CDR3 coding sequence is TGTGCCAGTAGTAACGGGGGAGGTGCGGTAGCTTTCTTT.

This chain joins TRBV19 and TRBJ2-3; 10 nucleotides agree with TRBD2. The V gene's germline CDR1 is LNHDA and CDR2 SQIVND (reference sequence). V shed 3 bases and J 4 bases; nucleotides not matched to a gene: 7. This CDR3 has 16 residues. CDR3 amino acids: CASSMSSGGRSDTQYF. CDR3 DNA: TGTGCCAGTAGTATGTCTAGCGGGGGACGCTCAGATACGCAGTATTTT.

The chain joins TRBV7-9 to TRBJ1-2; no clear D. Trimming pared 1 base from V and 8 bases from J, leaving 8 bases between. Germline values: CDR1 SEHNR, CDR2 FQNEAQ (reference sequence). There are 12 residues in the CDR3. CDR3 sequence reads: CASSLVSTGYTF. The CDR3 DNA reads TGTGCCAGCAGCTTAGTCAGTACGGGCTACACCTTC.

The chain carries TRBV12-3 or TRBV12-4 and TRBJ2-3; 8 nucleotides agree with TRBD2. This CDR3 is 12 amino acids long. V lost 7 bases and J lost 14; bases outside the gene matches: 11. The CDR3 sequence is CASTDSAGGTYF. CDR3 in DNA: TGTGCCAGCACCGATAGCGCGGGAGGAACGTATTTT.

V and J are TRBV5-6 and TRBJ1-4; unclear D gene. The CDR3 spans 15 residues. V lost 4 bases, J lost 3 bases, and 13 bases lay in between. In germline, CDR1 is SGHDT, CDR2 YYEEEE. CDR3 sequence: CASSALQVANEKLFF. The CDR3 DNA follows: TGTGCCAGCAGCGCCCTGCAGGTGGCTAATGAAAAACTGTTTTTT.

For the CDR3, the DNA is TGTGCCAGCAGCTCGTATTTCAGGGGGCGGAACTATGGCTACACCTTC. Encoded protein: CASSSYFRGRNYGYTF. The chain uses TRBV14 and TRBJ1-2; 8 bases agree with TRBD1. Germline loops: CDR1 SGHDN, CDR2 FVKESK. The junction had 10 bases not matched to a gene; V was cut back by 5 bases and J by 2 bases. This CDR3 has 16 residues.

This CDR3 is CASSTGVRTGSATEAFF. CDR3 DNA sequence: TGTGCCAGCAGTACCGGAGTTAGAACTGGGAGTGCGACTGAAGCTTTCTTT. This sequence joins TRBV27 and TRBJ1-1, with no clear D. This CDR3 contains 17 residues. V lost 5 bases and J 5 bases, leaving 24 bases between the germline ends. Germline V gene lookup returns CDR1 MNHEY and CDR2 SMNVEV (reference sequence).

The table lists this clone with a few counts. This chain links TRBV4-1 with TRBJ2-1; D call uncertain. Germline lookup yields CDR1 MGHRA and CDR2 YSYEKL. The CDR3 contains 16 residues. The V and J ends lost 3 bases and 0 bases respectively, with 12 bases between them. CDR3 amino acids: CASSQVDLVSYNEQFF. CDR3 nucleotide sequence: TGCGCCAGCAGCCAGGTCGACTTGGTCTCCTACAATGAGCAGTTCTTC.

The gene calls are TRBV9 and TRBJ2-5; 10 nucleotides agree with TRBD2. Germline V CDR1 and CDR2: SGDLS, YYNGEE. After removal of 0 bases from V and 5 bases from J, the junction contained 4 bases not matched to a gene. CDR3 size: 15 residues. CDR3 nucleotides: TGTGCCAGCAGCGTAGGGCTAGCGGGAGTGGAGACCCAGTACTTC. Protein product: CASSVGLAGVETQYF.

The genes are TRBV11-2 and TRBJ1-2; possible D gene TRBD1, 5 bases. The CDR3 runs to 14 residues. V lost 1 base and J lost 4, with 10 bases in between. Germline lookup yields CDR1 SGHAT and CDR2 FQNNGV. CDR3 sequence reads: CASSLAGGVYGYTF. CDR3 DNA sequence: TGTGCCAGCAGCTTAGCGGGGGGAGTCTATGGCTACACCTTC.

The rearrangement uses TRBV3-1 (or the pseudogene TRBV3-2) and TRBJ2-5, with 9 bases aligning to TRBD2. The CDR3 is made up of 18 amino acids. V lost 1 base, J lost 4 bases, and 13 bases stayed unmatched. In germline, CDR1 is LGHDT, CDR2 YNNKEL (reference sequence). In DNA form, the CDR3 reads TGTGCCAGCAGCCAAGTAAGACGGCTAGCGGGGCCCCGAGAGACCCAGTACTTC. This sequence encodes CASSQVRRLAGPRETQYF.

The chain employs TRBV7-6 and TRBJ2-3; 7 positions match TRBD2. Germline V gives CDR1 SGHVS, CDR2 FNYEAQ. The V and J ends lost 5 bases and 2 bases, in that order; junction bases with no gene match: 10. This CDR3 comprises 16 residues. CDR3 sequence reads: CASSPRKAGYTDTQYF. The CDR3 region has the DNA TGTGCCAGCAGCCCTCGAAAAGCGGGGTACACAGATACGCAGTATTTT.